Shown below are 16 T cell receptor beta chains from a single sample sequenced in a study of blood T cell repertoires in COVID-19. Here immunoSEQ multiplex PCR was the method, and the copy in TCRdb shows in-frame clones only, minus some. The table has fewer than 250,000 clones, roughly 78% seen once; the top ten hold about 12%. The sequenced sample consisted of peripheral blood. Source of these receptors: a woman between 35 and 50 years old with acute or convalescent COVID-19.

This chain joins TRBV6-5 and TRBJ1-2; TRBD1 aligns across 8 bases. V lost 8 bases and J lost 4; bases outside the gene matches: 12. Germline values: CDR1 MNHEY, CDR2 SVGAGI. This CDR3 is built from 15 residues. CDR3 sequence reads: CASRKVDREAYGYTF. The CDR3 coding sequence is TGTGCCAGCCGAAAAGTGGACAGGGAGGCCTATGGCTACACCTTC.

The CDR3 DNA is TGTGCCAGCAGCTCGCCGGGACAGGCTATCTACGAGCAGTACTTC. It translates to CASSSPGQAIYEQYF. The chain is built from TRBV6-2 or TRBV6-3 and TRBJ2-7; TRBD1 matches 8 bases. In germline, CDR1 is MNHEY, CDR2 SVGEGT. V lost 6 bases to trimming and J lost 3 bases; unmatched junction nucleotides: 10. The CDR3 is 15 residues long.

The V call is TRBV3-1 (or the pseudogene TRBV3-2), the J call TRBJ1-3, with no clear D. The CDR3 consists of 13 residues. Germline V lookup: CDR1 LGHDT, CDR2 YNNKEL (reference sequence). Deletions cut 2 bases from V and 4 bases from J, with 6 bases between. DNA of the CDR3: TGTGCCAGCAGCCAAACCAGAGGAAACACCATATATTTT. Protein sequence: CASSQTRGNTIYF.

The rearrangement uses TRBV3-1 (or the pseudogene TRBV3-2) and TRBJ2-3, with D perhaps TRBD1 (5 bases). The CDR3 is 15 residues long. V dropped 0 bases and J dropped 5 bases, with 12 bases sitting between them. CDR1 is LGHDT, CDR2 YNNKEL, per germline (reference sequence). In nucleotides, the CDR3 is TGTGCCAGCAGCCAAGACCCTCTGGGGCAAGATACGCAGTATTTT. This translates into CASSQDPLGQDTQYF.

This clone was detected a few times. Written as DNA, the CDR3 is TGTGCCAGCTCACCGGTTGAAGCGCCGTACACCGGGGAGCTGTTTTTT. It is translated as CASSPVEAPYTGELFF. The V and J genes are TRBV18 and TRBJ2-2; D call uncertain. The ends were cut back, 3 bases at V and 3 bases at J, with 14 bases in the middle. There are 16 residues in the CDR3. CDR1 and CDR2 from the germline V gene are KGHSH and LQKENI.

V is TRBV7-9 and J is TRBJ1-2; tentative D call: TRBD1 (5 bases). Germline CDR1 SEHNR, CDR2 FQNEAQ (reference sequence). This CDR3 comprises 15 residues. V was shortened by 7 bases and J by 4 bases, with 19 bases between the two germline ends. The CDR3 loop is CASTPGALAAYGYTF. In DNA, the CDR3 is TGTGCCAGCACCCCTGGGGCCCTTGCGGCCTATGGCTACACCTTC.

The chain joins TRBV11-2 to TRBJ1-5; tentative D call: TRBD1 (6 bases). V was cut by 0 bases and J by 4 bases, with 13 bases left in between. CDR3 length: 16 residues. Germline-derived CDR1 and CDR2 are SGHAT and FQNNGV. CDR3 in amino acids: CASSLDGQGSNQPQHF. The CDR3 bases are TGTGCCAGCAGCTTAGACGGCCAGGGGAGTAATCAGCCCCAGCATTTT.

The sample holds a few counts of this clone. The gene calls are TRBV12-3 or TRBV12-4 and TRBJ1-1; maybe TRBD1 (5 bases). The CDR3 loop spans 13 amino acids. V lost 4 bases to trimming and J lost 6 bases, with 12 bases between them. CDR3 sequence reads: CASSWGEGAEAFF. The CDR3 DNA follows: TGTGCCAGCAGTTGGGGGGAAGGAGCTGAAGCTTTCTTT.

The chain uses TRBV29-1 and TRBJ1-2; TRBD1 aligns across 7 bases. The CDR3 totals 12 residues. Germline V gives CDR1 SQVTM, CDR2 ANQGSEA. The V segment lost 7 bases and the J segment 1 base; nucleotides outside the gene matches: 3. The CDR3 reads CSARDSNYGYTF. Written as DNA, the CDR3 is TGCAGCGCCAGGGACAGTAACTATGGCTACACCTTC.

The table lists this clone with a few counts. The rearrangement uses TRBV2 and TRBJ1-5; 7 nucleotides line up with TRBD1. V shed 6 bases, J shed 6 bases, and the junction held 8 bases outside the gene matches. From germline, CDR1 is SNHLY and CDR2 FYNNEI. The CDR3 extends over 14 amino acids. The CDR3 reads CASSLDRDTQPQHF. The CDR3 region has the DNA TGTGCCAGCAGCCTCGACAGGGACACTCAGCCCCAGCATTTT.

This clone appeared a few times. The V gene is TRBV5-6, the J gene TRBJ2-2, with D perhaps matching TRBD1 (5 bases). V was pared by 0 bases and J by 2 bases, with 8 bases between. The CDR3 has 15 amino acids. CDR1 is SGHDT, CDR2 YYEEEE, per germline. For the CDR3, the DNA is TGTGCCAGCAGCTTGGGGCAGGGTAACACCGGGGAGCTGTTTTTT. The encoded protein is CASSLGQGNTGELFF.

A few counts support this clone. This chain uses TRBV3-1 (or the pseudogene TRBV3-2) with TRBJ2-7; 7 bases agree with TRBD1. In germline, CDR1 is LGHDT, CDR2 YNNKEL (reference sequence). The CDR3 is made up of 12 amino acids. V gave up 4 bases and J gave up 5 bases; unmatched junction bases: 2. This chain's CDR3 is CASSLDRNEQYF. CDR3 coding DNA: TGTGCCAGCAGCCTGGACAGGAACGAGCAGTACTTC.

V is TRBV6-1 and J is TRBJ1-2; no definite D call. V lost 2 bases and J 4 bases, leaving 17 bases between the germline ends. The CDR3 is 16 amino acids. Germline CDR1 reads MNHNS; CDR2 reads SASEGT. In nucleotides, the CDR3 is TGTGCCAGCAGTGAATATGGGCAGCCAAACCCCTATGGCTACACCTTC. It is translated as CASSEYGQPNPYGYTF.

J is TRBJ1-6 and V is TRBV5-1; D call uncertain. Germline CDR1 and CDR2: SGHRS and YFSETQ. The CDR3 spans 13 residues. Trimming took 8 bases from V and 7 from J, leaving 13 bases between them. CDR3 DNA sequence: TGCGCCAGTCGGCCGGCGGGGAATTCACCCCTCCACTTT. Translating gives CASRPAGNSPLHF.

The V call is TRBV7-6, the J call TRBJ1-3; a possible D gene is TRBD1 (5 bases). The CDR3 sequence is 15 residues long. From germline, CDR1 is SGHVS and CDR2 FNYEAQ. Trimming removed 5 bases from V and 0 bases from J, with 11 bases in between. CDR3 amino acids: CASSQRQSSGNTIYF. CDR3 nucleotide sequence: TGTGCCAGCAGCCAAAGACAGAGCTCTGGAAACACCATATATTTT.

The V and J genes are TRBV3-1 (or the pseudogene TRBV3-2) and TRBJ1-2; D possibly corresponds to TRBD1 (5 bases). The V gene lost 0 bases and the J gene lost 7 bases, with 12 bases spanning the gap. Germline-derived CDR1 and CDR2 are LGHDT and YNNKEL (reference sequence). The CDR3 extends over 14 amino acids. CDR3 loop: CASSQDPQGSGYTF. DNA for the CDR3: TGTGCCAGCAGCCAAGATCCCCAGGGAAGTGGCTACACCTTC.